These 31 T cell receptor beta chains came from one sample sequenced in a study of T cell responses to AZD1222 COVID-19 vaccine. Produced via immunoSEQ multiplex PCR; TCRdb's table is partial and in-frame only. The data hold about 160,000 clones, with approximately 94% observed a single time. The specimen was peripheral blood, collected 28 days after the second AZD1222 dose. These receptors were taken from an adult who received the AZD1222 COVID-19 vaccine.

This rearrangement joins TRBV18 to TRBJ2-7; D is unclear. Trimming stripped 5 bases from V and 4 bases from J, with 12 bases between. The germline V gene encodes CDR1 KGHSH and CDR2 LQKENI. The CDR3 length is 13 residues. CDR3 amino acids: CASSSPPEYEQYF. In DNA form, the CDR3 reads TGTGCCAGCTCATCCCCCCCCGAGTACGAGCAGTACTTC.

This sequence joins TRBV28 and TRBJ1-2; 7 nucleotides agree with TRBD1. This CDR3 region has 14 residues. CDR1 and CDR2 (germline): MDHEN, SYDVKM. V was clipped by 9 bases and J by 8 bases; unmatched bases: 15. In DNA form, the CDR3 reads TGTGCCAGTGAAAGTGAGGGAAGAGGGGGCGGCTACACCTTC. Its translation: CASESEGRGGGYTF.

This clone was detected once. The chain employs TRBV28 and TRBJ1-5, with unresolved D. Per the germline V gene, CDR1 is MDHEN and CDR2 is SYDVKM. This CDR3 has 13 amino acids. The ends were cut back, 5 bases at V and 7 bases at J, with 12 bases in the middle. This CDR3 is CASSPPGLQPQHF. Written as DNA, the CDR3 is TGTGCCAGCAGTCCCCCGGGGTTACAGCCCCAGCATTTT.

J is TRBJ1-2 and V is TRBV7-2; TRBD1 aligns across 7 bases. There are 16 residues in the CDR3. The J segment lost 5 bases and the V segment lost 2 bases, leaving 11 bases of the junction unmatched. Germline V gives CDR1 SGHTA, CDR2 FQGNSA. The DNA for the CDR3 is TGTGCCAGCAGCTTACCCACAGGGGCACCTCTATATGGCTACACCTTC. It encodes CASSLPTGAPLYGYTF.

This clone appeared a few times. The V gene is TRBV5-1, the J gene TRBJ1-4; D is ambiguous. From germline, CDR1 is SGHRS and CDR2 YFSETQ. The CDR3 is 13 amino acids. V lost 5 bases and J 5 bases, leaving 10 bases between the germline ends. CDR3 sequence: CASRFGPNEKLFF. The DNA of the CDR3 is TGCGCCAGCAGATTCGGCCCGAATGAAAAACTGTTTTTT.

This clone appeared once. The V and J genes are TRBV28 and TRBJ1-4; D is ambiguous. CDR3 length: 14 residues. The ends were cut back, 2 bases at V and 8 bases at J, with 12 bases in the middle. CDR1 is MDHEN, CDR2 SYDVKM, per germline. The CDR3 here is CASSLPTLAEKLFF. Here the CDR3 DNA reads TGTGCCAGCAGTTTACCCACGCTCGCCGAAAAACTGTTTTTT.

This sequence joins TRBV2 and TRBJ2-7; no clear D. V was clipped by 6 bases and J by 5 bases, with 11 bases between them. Germline loops: CDR1 SNHLY, CDR2 FYNNEI. The CDR3 runs to 12 residues. CDR3 sequence reads: CASRYHFDEQYF. CDR3 coding DNA: TGTGCCAGCAGGTACCATTTCGACGAGCAGTACTTC.

The V call is TRBV6-5, the J call TRBJ1-2; D not certain. The germline gives CDR1 MNHEY, CDR2 SVGAGI. CDR3 length equals 12 residues. The germline V and J ends were trimmed by 1 base and 8 bases, with 8 bases remaining between them. The CDR3 protein is CASSYFGVGYTF. In DNA, the CDR3 is TGTGCCAGCAGTTACTTTGGGGTAGGCTACACCTTC.

This clone was found once. V is TRBV4-1 and J is TRBJ2-3, with TRBD2 matching 7 bases. After removal of 0 bases from V and 3 bases from J, the junction contained 3 bases not matched to a gene. From germline, CDR1 is MGHRA and CDR2 YSYEKL. This CDR3 is built from 15 residues. This chain's CDR3 is CASSQEVGLTDTQYF. CDR3 nucleotide sequence: TGCGCCAGCAGCCAAGAAGTGGGACTAACAGATACGCAGTATTTT.

The V call is TRBV24-1, the J call TRBJ2-4; D not certain. With 8 bases removed from V and 3 bases from J, the gap between germline ends came to 10 bases. The CDR3 spans 13 residues. The germline gives CDR1 KGHDR, CDR2 SFDVKD. The CDR3 DNA sequence: TGTGCCACCAACGTACCCGTCAAAAACATTCAGTACTTC. Translation: CATNVPVKNIQYF.

This clone came up once. This chain joins TRBV19 and TRBJ2-5; D call uncertain. The V gene's germline CDR1 is LNHDA and CDR2 SQIVND (reference sequence). The CDR3 length is 13 residues. V was trimmed by 3 bases and J by 0 bases, leaving 5 bases between them. The CDR3 nucleotides read TGTGCCAGTAGTATTCAGGACCAAGAGACCCAGTACTTC. Amino acids: CASSIQDQETQYF.

The rearrangement joins TRBV19 to TRBJ2-5; TRBD1 is a possible D gene (6 bases). Germline CDR1 LNHDA, CDR2 SQIVND (reference sequence). This CDR3 has 13 amino acids. Trimming took off 4 bases at V and 2 bases at J, with 8 bases between the two ends. The CDR3 coding sequence is TGTGCCAGTAGTAGCGGACAGCAAGAGACCCAGTACTTC. Amino acids: CASSSGQQETQYF. The full variable domain, its missing parts supplied by reference TRBV19 and TRBJ2-5, is DGGITQSPKYLFRKEGQNVTLSCEQNLNHDAMYWYRQDPGQGLRLIYYSQIVNDFQKGDIAEGYSVSREKKESFPLTVTSAQKNPTAFYLCASSSGQQETQYFGPGTRLLVL.

The chain couples TRBV28 to TRBJ1-5, with D unresolved. V shed 7 bases and J shed 4 bases, with 23 bases lying between them. Looked up from germline, CDR1 is MDHEN and CDR2 is SYDVKM. The CDR3 consists of 17 residues. The CDR3 protein is CASTHTGPVAGNQPQHF. The CDR3 bases are TGTGCCAGCACACACACCGGACCCGTCGCGGGAAATCAGCCCCAGCATTTT.

The chain carries TRBV7-9 and TRBJ1-2; tentative D call: TRBD1 (6 bases). The CDR3 contains 12 residues. Per germline, CDR1 SEHNR and CDR2 FQNEAQ (reference sequence). With 3 bases removed from V and 8 bases from J, the gap between germline ends came to 10 bases. The CDR3 sequence is CASSFQGTGYTF. CDR3 nucleotide sequence: TGTGCCAGCAGCTTCCAGGGGACGGGCTACACCTTC.

V is TRBV2 and J is TRBJ2-2; D is ambiguous. This CDR3 spans 12 amino acids. V was shortened by 8 bases and J by 4 bases, with 8 bases between the two germline ends. Germline CDR1 is SNHLY and CDR2 is FYNNEI. The CDR3 sequence is CASQDSTGELFF. The CDR3 region has the DNA TGTGCCAGCCAAGACTCCACCGGGGAGCTGTTTTTT.

This chain links TRBV3-1 (or the pseudogene TRBV3-2) with TRBJ1-5, with 7 positions matching TRBD1. Germline trimming cut 1 base from V and 7 bases from J; bases unmatched to any gene: 4. Germline V lookup: CDR1 LGHDT, CDR2 YNNKEL (reference sequence). The CDR3 is 14 amino acids. CDR3 protein: CASSQAYRGQPQHF. The CDR3 region has the DNA TGTGCCAGCAGCCAAGCTTACAGGGGCCAGCCCCAGCATTTT.

The V and J genes are TRBV10-1 and TRBJ2-1; D is uncertain. V lost 5 bases and J 0 bases, leaving 11 bases between the germline ends. This CDR3 is 15 amino acids long. Germline lookup yields CDR1 WNHNN and CDR2 SYGVQD (reference sequence). CDR3 sequence reads: CASSSGAFSYNEQFF. DNA of the CDR3: TGCGCCAGCAGTTCAGGAGCGTTCTCCTACAATGAGCAGTTCTTC.

The CDR3 loop reads CASSSAPNTIYF. The CDR3 nucleotides are TGTGCCAGCAGCTCAGCCCCTAACACCATATATTTT. J is TRBJ1-3 and V is TRBV7-9; D is unclear. Germline V gene lookup returns CDR1 SEHNR and CDR2 FQNEAQ (reference sequence). V gave up 4 bases and J gave up 7 bases, with 8 bases separating them. The CDR3 covers 12 residues.

The rearrangement uses TRBV6-5 and TRBJ2-3; 9 bases match TRBD2. The V gene's germline CDR1 is MNHEY and CDR2 SVGAGI. CDR3 size: 14 residues. Trimming took 7 bases from V and 1 from J; bases not matched to a gene: 3. CDR3: CASKTSGRTDTQYF. The CDR3 DNA sequence: TGTGCCAGCAAGACTAGCGGCCGCACAGATACGCAGTATTTT.

V is TRBV13 and J is TRBJ1-6; D might be TRBD1 (5 bases). The CDR3 has 15 amino acids. CDR1 and CDR2 from the germline V gene are PRHDT and FYEKMQ (reference sequence). V gave up 6 bases and J gave up 9 bases, with 18 bases separating them. The DNA of the CDR3 is TGTGCCAGCAGTGGGGGGAGACAGCCAGGTTCACCCCTCCACTTT. As protein: CASSGGRQPGSPLHF.

This clone has only one observation. The V call is TRBV6-5, the J call TRBJ1-2, with 8 bases aligning to TRBD1. Unmatched junction bases numbered 9, after V lost 6 bases and J lost 6 bases. Germline V lookup: CDR1 MNHEY, CDR2 SVGAGI. The CDR3 contains 14 residues. CDR3 nucleotide sequence: TGTGCCAGCAGGGGGGACAGGCTCCTAGATGGCTACACCTTC. It specifies CASRGDRLLDGYTF.

The chain carries TRBV21-1 and TRBJ1-1. TRBV21-1 is noted as a pseudogene. This CDR3 has 13 amino acids. Written as DNA, the CDR3 is TGTGCCATGAGGGGGGGGCGCTATACTGAAGCTTTCTTT. Translation: CAMRGGRYTEAFF.

The chain is built from TRBV5-5 and TRBJ2-7; D remains ambiguous. CDR3 size: 15 residues. Germline V gives CDR1 SGHKS, CDR2 YYEKEE (reference sequence). V was shortened by 1 base and J by 3 bases, with 14 bases between the two germline ends. Written as DNA, the CDR3 is TGTGCCAGCAGCTTGAAGGTGATGGCCTACTACGAGCAGTACTTC. This translates into CASSLKVMAYYEQYF.

There are a few counts of this clone. V is TRBV3-1 (or the pseudogene TRBV3-2) and J is TRBJ1-2; weak D call: TRBD1 (6 bases). CDR1 is LGHDT, CDR2 YNNKEL, per germline (reference sequence). The CDR3 extends over 14 amino acids. Trimming pared 4 bases from V and 3 bases from J, leaving 12 bases between. CDR3 nucleotides: TGTGCCAGCAGCCGGGGGGCGCGAGACTATGGCTACACCTTC. This codes for CASSRGARDYGYTF.

The chain uses TRBV27 and TRBJ2-1; TRBD2 agrees at 9 bases. The junction had 9 bases not matched to a gene; V was cut back by 10 bases and J by 8 bases. CDR3 length: 13 amino acids. CDR1 and CDR2 from the germline V gene are MNHEY and SMNVEV (reference sequence). This CDR3 reads CATALAGRDEQFF. In DNA form, the CDR3 reads TGTGCCACCGCCCTAGCGGGACGGGATGAGCAGTTCTTC.

V and J are TRBV30 and TRBJ2-6, with 7 bases identical to TRBD1. Looked up from germline, CDR1 is GTSNPN and CDR2 is SVGIG (reference sequence). This CDR3 region has 13 residues. V trimming: 8 bases; J trimming: 0 bases; junction bases outside the gene matches: 1. The CDR3 loop reads CARDSSGANVLTF. The CDR3 nucleotides are TGTGCCCGGGACAGCTCTGGGGCCAACGTCCTGACTTTC.

This clone was observed a few times. Additional DNA sequences in this sample encode the identical CDR3. The chain joins TRBV30 to TRBJ1-1; D gene uncertain. Trimming cost V 0 bases and J 0 bases, with 5 bases left between them. Germline CDR1 GTSNPN, CDR2 SVGIG (reference sequence). The CDR3 length is 13 residues. CDR3 sequence: CAWSVRVNTEAFF. The CDR3 nucleotides are TGTGCCTGGAGTGTACGGGTGAACACTGAAGCTTTCTTT.

The chain carries TRBV7-9 and TRBJ2-7; D gene unclear. The CDR3 length is 15 residues. The germline CDR1 and CDR2 sequences are SEHNR and FQNEAQ (reference sequence). With 1 base removed from V and 5 bases from J, the gap between germline ends came to 15 bases. The DNA for the CDR3 is TGTGCCAGCAGCTTAGATCCCCCCCAAGAGAACGAGCAGTACTTC. This translates into CASSLDPPQENEQYF.

V usage is TRBV19 and J usage is TRBJ2-1, with 7 bases fitting TRBD1. This CDR3 spans 14 amino acids. Trimming took 5 bases from V and 10 from J; bases not matched to a gene: 11. Germline CDR1 and CDR2: LNHDA and SQIVND (reference sequence). The CDR3 region has the DNA TGTGCCAGTAGTTCGGGACAGTGGGGTATAGAGCAGTTCTTC. Protein product: CASSSGQWGIEQFF.

Details on this clone: Other DNA sequences from this sample encode an identical CDR3 as well. The chain couples TRBV19 to TRBJ1-5; maybe TRBD1 (6 bases). Germline CDR1 and CDR2: LNHDA and SQIVND (reference sequence). The CDR3 is 15 amino acids. The V end was cut by 3 bases, the J end by 0 bases, with 9 bases between. The CDR3 loop reads CASSIGGGSNQPQHF. CDR3 DNA sequence: TGTGCCAGTAGTATTGGGGGCGGTAGCAATCAGCCCCAGCATTTT.

V gene TRBV6-2 or TRBV6-3 combines with J gene TRBJ2-1; unclear D gene. The V gene lost 0 bases and the J gene lost 9 bases, with 9 bases spanning the gap. Germline V gene sequence: CDR1 MNHEY, CDR2 SVGEGT. This CDR3 is built from 13 residues. CDR3 DNA: TGTGCCAGCAGTTACTCCCCCCCGAGTGAGCAGTTCTTC. Amino acids: CASSYSPPSEQFF.